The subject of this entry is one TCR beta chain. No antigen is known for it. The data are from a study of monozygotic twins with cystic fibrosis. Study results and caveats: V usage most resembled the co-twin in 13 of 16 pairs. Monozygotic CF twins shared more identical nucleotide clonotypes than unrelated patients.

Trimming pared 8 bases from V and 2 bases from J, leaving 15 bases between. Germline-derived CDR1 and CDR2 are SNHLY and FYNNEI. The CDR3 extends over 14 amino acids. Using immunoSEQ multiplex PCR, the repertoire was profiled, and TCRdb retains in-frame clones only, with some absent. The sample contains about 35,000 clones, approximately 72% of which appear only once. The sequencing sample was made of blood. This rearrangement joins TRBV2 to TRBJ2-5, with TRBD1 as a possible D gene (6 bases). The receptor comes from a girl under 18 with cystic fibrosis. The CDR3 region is CASLPPDRQETQYF. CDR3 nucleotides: TGTGCCAGCCTCCCCCCGGACAGACAAGAGACCCAGTACTTC.